This is a list of T cell receptor beta chains from one sample in a study of CXCR3-negative and CXCR3-positive naive CD8 T cells. TCRdb reworked the 5' RACE reads into one entry per CDR3 protein, no DNA. Reported are 150,000 or so distinct CDR3 sequences; the ten largest clones contain approximately 0.27%. Material for sequencing was naive CXCR3+ CD8+ T cells from blood. Receptor source: a human donor in good health. Some clones in this sample may be carry-over from other donors' samples. CDR3s include the opening cysteine and the closing phenylalanine or tryptophan.

TRBJ2-1	TRBV6-2/TRBV6-3	13	CASSIWGYNEQFF
TRBJ1-1	TRBV9	15	CASSTGGTGYTEAFF
TRBJ2-7	TRBV29-1	13	CSVRLADGYEQYF
TRBJ2-7	TRBV3-1	19	CASSQEPSIMYGDSYEQYF
TRBJ2-7	TRBV4-1	13	CASSRTGSYEQYF
TRBJ2-1	TRBV9	14	CASSDRSGSYEQFF
TRBJ2-7	TRBV9	15	CASSEKSGDFYEQYF
TRBJ2-1	TRBV12-3/TRBV12-4	17	CASSLYPGQGAFNEQFF
TRBJ1-1	TRBV2	13	CASSLVTNTEAFF
TRBJ2-7	TRBV12-3/TRBV12-4	14	CASSLQLLPYEQYF
TRBJ2-2	TRBV20-1	16	CSARDRGRMDTGELFF
TRBJ2-2	TRBV29-1	12	CSVGTETGELFF
TRBJ2-7	TRBV20-1	13	CICRDAASHEQYF
TRBJ1-3	TRBV14	12	CASSRYEDTIYF
TRBJ2-3	TRBV6-5	13	CASTVTPTDTQYF
TRBJ2-6	TRBV28	18	CASSFSGQGASGANVLTF
TRBJ2-7	TRBV29-1	13	CSVAGFSSYEQYF
TRBJ1-2	TRBV12-5	15	CASGLPRDSNYGYTF
TRBJ2-1	TRBV7-8	16	CASSPTSGRGFNEQFF
TRBJ1-2	TRBV27	15	CASSPGGGMDYGYTF
TRBJ2-3	TRBV7-9	14	CASSPGVPRDTQYF
TRBJ2-1	TRBV14	16	CASSQGGGGSVNEQFF
TRBJ2-3	TRBV12-3/TRBV12-4	15	CASSLLGFQADTQYF
TRBJ1-2	TRBV2	12	CASVGPNYGYTF
TRBJ2-5	TRBV3-1	13	CASSPPSQETQYF
TRBJ2-1	TRBV5-6	15	CASSLEAGYYNEQFF
TRBJ2-5	TRBV12-3/TRBV12-4	14	CASSGDRVGETQYF
TRBJ2-7	TRBV2	16	CASSERLSDLAYEQYF
TRBJ1-2	TRBV7-9	16	CASSSAGTEPMKGYTF
TRBJ2-1	TRBV23-1	14	CASSQSSGVNEQFF
TRBJ2-5	TRBV12-3/TRBV12-4	14	CASREGGGGETQYF
TRBJ2-7	TRBV13	12	CASSRGADEQYF
TRBJ2-7	TRBV7-2	12	CASSSQNNEQYF
TRBJ2-5	TRBV5-1	16	CASSVSGTEMLQTQYF
TRBJ2-1	TRBV12-3/TRBV12-4	12	CASSLLGDEQFF
TRBJ2-3	TRBV28	14	CASSFLGSTDTQYF
TRBJ1-5	TRBV28	17	CASSPGTESYSNQPQHF
TRBJ2-1	TRBV27	15	CASSPSAGVDNEQFF
TRBJ2-7	TRBV4-1	15	CASSQAPGADYEQYF
TRBJ1-2	TRBV29-1	14	CSVVGDRGIHGYTF
TRBJ2-2	TRBV20-1	16	CSARLRDRTNTGELFF
TRBJ2-1	TRBV14	14	CASGPREGLLEQFF
TRBJ2-3	TRBV29-1	13	CSVVILGGDTQYF
TRBJ2-5	TRBV21-1	17	CASSKADWGTGQETQYF
TRBJ1-5	TRBV20-1	15	CSARDWGGAGQPQHF
TRBJ1-5	TRBV12-3/TRBV12-4	14	CASSTPGGSQPQHF
TRBJ1-1	TRBV7-9	12	CASRDLGTEAFF
TRBJ2-7	TRBV18	14	CASSPGQGDYEQYF
TRBJ1-1	TRBV6-6	12	CASSEGGVEAFF
TRBJ2-3	TRBV12-3/TRBV12-4	14	CASTPGGGRDTQYF
TRBJ2-1	TRBV29-1	11	CSVETQGEQFF
TRBJ2-5	TRBV6-2/TRBV6-3	15	CASSPGDRGRETQYF
TRBJ2-5	TRBV6-6	13	CASSPDRGETQYF
TRBJ2-5	TRBV14	14	CASSQVAGYETQYF
TRBJ2-7	TRBV28	13	CASSSRFGDEQYF